The table lists the clone carrying this TCR beta chain with a count of one. One entry per CDR3 protein results from TCRdb running MiXCR on the 5' RACE reads. This repertoire shows 150,000 to 200,000 distinct CDR3 sequences, about 18% found once; its top ten account for more than 3%. V lost 1 base, J lost 4 bases, and 10 bases lay in between. This CDR3 is 14 amino acids long. Germline V gene sequence: CDR1 SGDLS, CDR2 YYNGEE. These data come from a study of T-cell memory formation after mild COVID-19. The rearrangement uses TRBV9 and TRBJ2-3; no clear D gene. The sequence was obtained from a man aged 18 to 29 who had mild COVID-19 (a few samples of this study predate the infection). Cell type and time point are not known. Material: PBMCs or a T cell subset sorted from them (not recorded which). The chain's CDR3 is CASSVLVSADTQYF. The CDR3 DNA follows: TGTGCCAGCAGCGTACTGGTCAGCGCAGATACGCAGTATTTT. Supplemented by reference TRBV9 and TRBJ2-3, the full variable domain reads DSGVTQTPKHLITATGQRVTLRCSPRSGDLSVYWYQQSLDQGLQFLIQYYNGEERAKGNILERFSAQQFPDLHSELNLSSLELGDSALYFCASSVLVSADTQYFGPGTRLTVL.